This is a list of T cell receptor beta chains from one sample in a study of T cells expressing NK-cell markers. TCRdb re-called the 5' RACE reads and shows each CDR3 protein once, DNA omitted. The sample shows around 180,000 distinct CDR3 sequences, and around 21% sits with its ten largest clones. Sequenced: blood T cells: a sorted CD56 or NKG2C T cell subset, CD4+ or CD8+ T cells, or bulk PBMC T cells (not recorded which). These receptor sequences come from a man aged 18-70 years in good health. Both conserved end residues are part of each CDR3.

CASVSGGSNNEQFF,TRBJ2-1,TRBV12-3/TRBV12-4
CASSLNLGVYNEQFF,TRBJ2-1,TRBV27
CASSLLLSLNEQFF,TRBJ2-1,TRBV5-4
CASSQGQGGNEQFF,TRBJ2-1,TRBV6-1
CASSHGTGGYSNQPQHF,TRBJ1-5,TRBV3-1
CASELTRDTEAFF,TRBJ1-1,TRBV19
CSANHGAAANYGYTF,TRBJ1-2,TRBV20-1
CASSVEWAENTEAFF,TRBJ1-1,TRBV9
CASSQDRHPGGTYDEQFF,TRBJ2-1,TRBV4-2
CASSLDGSNSPLHF,TRBJ1-6,TRBV27
CASSQDNWDAEAFF,TRBJ1-1,TRBV4-1
CASSQGFTGGANTEAFF,TRBJ1-1,TRBV4-1
CASSQTRLAGDNEQFF,TRBJ2-1,TRBV4-1
CASSAHPLSTDTQYF,TRBJ2-3,TRBV9
CASSPLTRNSPLHF,TRBJ1-6,TRBV27
CASSPGFSYEQYF,TRBJ2-7,TRBV19
CASSTTGSGETQYF,TRBJ2-5,TRBV7-9
CASSNNPTGREETQYF,TRBJ2-5,TRBV6-1
CASSLNGLDPGTDTQYF,TRBJ2-3,TRBV7-9
CSALGYPGQGAYTEAFF,TRBJ1-1,TRBV20-1
CASSSDRLDLPYEQYF,TRBJ2-7,TRBV6-2/TRBV6-3
CASSIVPPTDGYTF,TRBJ1-2,TRBV2
CASSLVGLPEETQYF,TRBJ2-5,TRBV12-3/TRBV12-4
CSARPMYSNTEAFF,TRBJ1-1,TRBV20-1
CASSVLAGTSSYNEQFF,TRBJ2-1,TRBV9
CASSYSREGGTEAFF,TRBJ1-1,TRBV6-2/TRBV6-3
CASSPLAGGLDTQYF,TRBJ2-3,TRBV5-1
CASTILGNTGELFF,TRBJ2-2,TRBV27
CASSLQWGGYEQYF,TRBJ2-7,TRBV6-1
CASRVIGQGEETQYF,TRBJ2-5,TRBV6-1
CSVETASDSYEQYF,TRBJ2-7,TRBV29-1
CSARKYRDRGQYTGTDTQYF,TRBJ2-3,TRBV20-1
CASSEVGIGPEKLFF,TRBJ1-4,TRBV2
CASRIRGESYNEQFF,TRBJ2-1,TRBV19
CASSPLGGREEQYF,TRBJ2-7,TRBV11-2
CAIDGSGDSYEQYF,TRBJ2-7,TRBV10-3
CASSALDISNQPQHF,TRBJ1-5,TRBV9
CASSQRGRGDAAFF,TRBJ1-1,TRBV4-1
CASSLLGGRAGELFF,TRBJ2-2,TRBV27
CASSATGTLNTEAFF,TRBJ1-1,TRBV9
CASSTNIVTGTSDEQFF,TRBJ2-1,TRBV7-9
CASSVGRTDGYTF,TRBJ1-2,TRBV9
CASSSPADRGETYEQYF,TRBJ2-7,TRBV27
CASSQVGGSSYNEQFF,TRBJ2-1,TRBV4-2
CSAMGTGKNIQYF,TRBJ2-4,TRBV20-1
CASSLGGLGNQPQHF,TRBJ1-5,TRBV12-3/TRBV12-4